Listed here are 6 T cell receptor beta chains from one sample, sequenced in a study of Ad26.COV2.S vaccination and SARS-CoV-2 variants. Only in-frame clones appear in the TCRdb table, and some are missing; sequencing was by immunoSEQ multiplex PCR. Of hundreds of thousands of clones listed, around 87% are singletons. This sample's treatment: around 19 received Ad26.COV2.S at low or high dose, single or two shots; roughly five received placebo; per-sample allocation not given. Day 63 after the first vaccine or placebo injection was the time point for sampling. The specimen was peripheral blood, collected in a trial of Ad26.COV2.S vaccine versus placebo. Receptors originate from a person between 18 and 59 years old who received the Ad26.COV2.S COVID-19 vaccine or a placebo.

The CDR3 region has the DNA TGTGCCAGCAGCTTAGCGGGACTAGCGGGGGAAGAGCAGTTCTTC. Translation gives CASSLAGLAGEEQFF. V is TRBV7-2 and J is TRBJ2-1, with TRBD2 matching over 14 bases. Germline CDR1 SGHTA, CDR2 FQGNSA. The CDR3 sequence is 15 residues long. The V and J ends lost 0 bases and 10 bases, in that order; junction bases with no gene match: 2.

This chain joins TRBV19 and TRBJ2-5, with D possibly TRBD2 on 5 matching bases. This CDR3 spans 12 amino acids. CDR1 is LNHDA, CDR2 SQIVND, per germline (reference sequence). Between the trimmed V and J ends, which lost 6 bases and 4 bases, there was a span of 9 bases. CDR3 coding DNA: TGTGCCAGTAGCCCAAGCGGAGAGACCCAGTACTTC. Translated, it gives CASSPSGETQYF.

This clone was recorded once. The J gene is TRBJ1-2, the V gene TRBV28, with TRBD1 as a possible D gene (5 bases). Germline CDR1 is MDHEN and CDR2 is SYDVKM. This CDR3 comprises 14 residues. V gave up 2 bases and J gave up 2 bases, with 9 bases separating them. This CDR3 reads CASSLERQNYGYTF. As DNA, the CDR3 is TGTGCCAGCAGTTTAGAACGACAGAACTATGGCTACACCTTC.

The gene calls are TRBV7-2 and TRBJ2-5, with a possible D match to TRBD1 (6 bases). With 7 bases removed from V and 5 bases from J, the gap between germline ends came to 23 bases. CDR1 and CDR2 from the germline V gene are SGHTA and FQGNSA. CDR3 length: 16 amino acids. CDR3 amino acids: CASIPSNRDPGETQYF. The CDR3 nucleotides read TGTGCCAGCATCCCCTCGAACAGGGACCCCGGGGAGACCCAGTACTTC.

The chain couples TRBV18 to TRBJ1-6, with D uncertain. The CDR3 totals 13 residues. Germline V gives CDR1 KGHSH, CDR2 LQKENI. Trimming took 3 bases from V and 6 from J, leaving 6 bases between them. The CDR3 DNA reads as TGTGCCAGCTCACCGGGCGGTAATTCACCCCTCCACTTT. Amino acids: CASSPGGNSPLHF.

The chain couples TRBV7-3 to TRBJ2-1; D possibly corresponds to TRBD2 (7 bases). Trimming pared 7 bases from V and 4 bases from J, leaving 14 bases between. This CDR3 is 14 amino acids long. Germline V gene lookup returns CDR1 SGHTA and CDR2 FQGTGA. The CDR3, as DNA: TGTGCCAGCACGCCGGGGGGCCGGTACAATGAGCAGTTCTTC. This sequence encodes CASTPGGRYNEQFF.